The rows below give T cell receptor beta chains drawn from one sample of a study of cytomegalovirus exposure and HLA in healthy donors. Some clones are missing from TCRdb's copy, which holds only in-frame ones; the method was immunoSEQ multiplex PCR. The sample holds under 250,000 clones, roughly 84% seen once. Sequenced sample: PBMCs. These receptors originate from a girl aged 2-10 years in good health and CMV-seronegative. Each CDR3 is given with its conserved first and last residue. A D gene is named only where the DNA matches it firmly. Only some rows state a clone size, as once, few, many or a class for expanded clones.

NA	TRBV10-3	TRBJ2-2	NA	TGTGCCATCAGTGAGTTTTTCATCGGGGAGCTGTTTTTT	CAISEFFIGELFF
few	TRBV2	TRBJ2-7	NA	TGTGCCAGCAGTGATATAGCGGTAAGCTCCTACGAGCAGTACTTC	CASSDIAVSSYEQYF
NA	TRBV6-5	TRBJ1-5	TRBD1	TGTGCCAGCAGCGCCAGGGGGGCCAATCAGCCCCAGCATTTT	CASSARGANQPQHF
NA	TRBV30	TRBJ2-7	TRBD1	TGTGCCTGGAGTGTAGACAGGGGTTACGAGCAGTACTTC	CAWSVDRGYEQYF
NA	TRBV4-1	TRBJ2-7	NA	TGCGCCAGCAGCCGAGACACTGGCGGCCTGAACGAGCAGTACTTC	CASSRDTGGLNEQYF
NA	TRBV2	TRBJ2-3	TRBD2	TGTGCCAGCAACACGGGACTAGCGGGAAGAGATACGCAGTATTTT	CASNTGLAGRDTQYF
NA	TRBV13	TRBJ2-3	NA	TGTGCCAGCAGAGTCGGACAAACTCACACAGATACGCAGTATTTT	CASRVGQTHTDTQYF
few	TRBV5-6	TRBJ1-1	TRBD1	TGTGCCAGCAGTTACCGGGACAGGAACACTGAAGCTTTCTTT	CASSYRDRNTEAFF
NA	TRBV11-3	TRBJ2-2	TRBD2	TGTGCCAGCAGCACACTAGCGGGGGGTGACACCGGGGAGCTGTTTTTT	CASSTLAGGDTGELFF
NA	TRBV27	TRBJ2-5	TRBD2	TGTGCCAGCAGGGGCCTAGCGGGAGGGCCGGGAGAGACCCAGTACTTC	CASRGLAGGPGETQYF
NA	TRBV21-1	TRBJ1-5	NA	TGTGCCAGCAGCAAAGGACAGGGTTTGGGATATCAGCCCCAGCATTTT	CASSKGQGLGYQPQHF
NA	TRBV4-1	TRBJ2-7	TRBD2	TGCGCCAGCAGCCATCCCGGGACTAAAAGAAGGGAGCAGTACTTC	CASSHPGTKRREQYF
NA	TRBV5-6	TRBJ2-7	NA	TGTGCCAGCAGCGGGGAGTGGAGCTCCTACGAGCAGTACTTC	CASSGEWSSYEQYF
NA	TRBV5-4	TRBJ2-5	NA	TGTGCCAGCACCCGCGGGATTCAAGAGACCCAGTACTTC	CASTRGIQETQYF
NA	TRBV7-8	TRBJ1-5	NA	TGTGCCAGCAGCTTAGCTGCCAGGGTGTCCAATCAGCCCCAGCATTTT	CASSLAARVSNQPQHF
few	TRBV6-6	TRBJ2-1	TRBD2	TGTGCCAGCAGTTACGGGACTAGCGGGGACAATGAGCAGTTCTTC	CASSYGTSGDNEQFF
once	TRBV4-1	TRBJ1-4	NA	TGCGCCAGCAGCCAAGATCGCGGGACCTATGAAAAACTGTTTTTT	CASSQDRGTYEKLFF
NA	TRBV9	TRBJ1-2	NA	TGTGCCAGCAGCGTAGGGGAAGGGGCCCTCTATGGCTACACCTTC	CASSVGEGALYGYTF
NA	TRBV6-6	TRBJ2-7	NA	TGTGCCAGCAGTTACGGGGGGATTCAAGGCCAGGAGCAGTACTTC	CASSYGGIQGQEQYF
NA	TRBV6-1	TRBJ1-4	NA	TGTGCCAGCTACAAGACTGCAACTAATGAAAAACTGTTTTTT	CASYKTATNEKLFF
NA	TRBV6-6	TRBJ2-3	TRBD2	TGTGCCAGCGGGGGGGGAGCGGGGTTTGCCGATACGCAGTATTTT	CASGGGAGFADTQYF
NA	TRBV12-5	TRBJ2-5	TRBD2	TGTGCTAGTGGCGGGACTAGCGGGAGGAGGCAGACCCAGTACTTC	CASGGTSGRRQTQYF
NA	TRBV4-1	TRBJ1-1	TRBD1	TGCGCCAGCAGTTTTACAGGGGACAGGGACACTGAAGCTTTCTTT	CASSFTGDRDTEAFF
NA	TRBV30	TRBJ1-2	NA	TGTGCCTGGTCCCTACAGGTTAGGGTCGGCTACACCTTC	CAWSLQVRVGYTF
NA	TRBV9	TRBJ1-3	NA	TGTGCCAGCAGCGTAGAGCGGCGGTGGGGCTCTGGAAACACCATATATTTT	CASSVERRWGSGNTIYF
NA	TRBV10-3	TRBJ2-3	TRBD2	TGTGCCATCAGTGGAACTAGCGGTAGCACAGATACGCAGTATTTT	CAISGTSGSTDTQYF
NA	TRBV4-1	TRBJ1-2	TRBD1	TGCGCCAGCAGCCAAGCACAGGGGCAGAGGAACTATGGCTACACCTTC	CASSQAQGQRNYGYTF
NA	TRBV10-1	TRBJ1-2	TRBD1	TGCGCCAGCAGTGAGTCAAGGACAGGAGATGGCTACACCTTC	CASSESRTGDGYTF
once	TRBV21-1	TRBJ2-7	NA	TGTGCCAGCAGCTGCCCTAGCGATCCCGGACAGGACTACGAGCAGTACTTC	CASSCPSDPGQDYEQYF
NA	TRBV6-1	TRBJ1-5	NA	TGTGCCAGCACCGGGGATAGCAATCAGCCCCAGCATTTT	CASTGDSNQPQHF
once	TRBV5-5	TRBJ2-4	NA	TGTGCCAGCAGCTCTACAGTGCTACTAGCCAAAAACATTCAGTACTTC	CASSSTVLLAKNIQYF
NA	TRBV2	TRBJ2-1	NA	TGTGCCAGCAGTGCTTTTGAGGAAAGGGGTGAGCAGTTCTTC	CASSAFEERGEQFF
NA	TRBV10-1	TRBJ1-2	NA	TGCGCCAGCAGTATCGGACAGCGCTATGGCTACACCTTC	CASSIGQRYGYTF
NA	TRBV2	TRBJ2-7	NA	TGTGCCAGCAGGTCCGGGGATAAACACGAGCAGTACTTC	CASRSGDKHEQYF
NA	TRBV9	TRBJ2-5	TRBD2	TGTGCCAGCAGCGTTAACCCGGGACTAGCGGGAGTAGGTGAGACCCAGTACTTC	CASSVNPGLAGVGETQYF
NA	TRBV29-1	TRBJ2-6	NA	TGCAGCGTTAACGGGGAATTCTCAGGGGCCAACGTCCTGACTTTC	CSVNGEFSGANVLTF
NA	TRBV7-9	TRBJ2-1	TRBD2	TGTGCCAGCAGCTTGGGACTAGCGGGAGCTATGTACAATGAGCAGTTCTTC	CASSLGLAGAMYNEQFF
once	TRBV6-1	TRBJ1-1	NA	TGTGCCAGCAGCCCCCGACTTTCGAACACTGAAGCTTTCTTT	CASSPRLSNTEAFF
NA	TRBV4-2	TRBJ2-1	TRBD2	TGTGCCAGCAGCCAAGATAGTGCGCGGGAGGGGGATGAGCAGTTCTTC	CASSQDSAREGDEQFF
NA	TRBV19	TRBJ2-5	NA	TGTGCCAGTAGTTTCTCTAGCGTCTCCCAAGAGACCCAGTACTTC	CASSFSSVSQETQYF
NA	TRBV7-3	TRBJ2-1	TRBD2	TGTGCCAGCAGCTTATTAATAGCGGGGCGAGGTGAGCAGTTCTTC	CASSLLIAGRGEQFF
NA	TRBV19	TRBJ1-2	TRBD1	TGTGCCAGTAGTATGTTTGGACAGGCCCTTAACTATGGCTACACCTTC	CASSMFGQALNYGYTF
NA	TRBV10-2	TRBJ1-4	NA	TGCGCCAGCAGTGCTAATAATGAAAAACTGTTTTTT	CASSANNEKLFF
NA	TRBV19	TRBJ2-4	NA	TGTGCCAGTAGTGCCGACAGCGCCAAAAACATTCAGTACTTC	CASSADSAKNIQYF
NA	TRBV7-9	TRBJ1-1	NA	TGTTCCAGCAGCCCGCCTAGAGCCATGAACACTGAAGCTTTCTTT	CSSSPPRAMNTEAFF
NA	TRBV28	TRBJ1-2	TRBD1	TGTGCCAGCAGACCGACAGGGAGTGGCTACACCTTC	CASRPTGSGYTF
NA	TRBV6-5	TRBJ2-3	TRBD2	TGTGCCAGCAGCTCACCGGGACTAGCGGGAGATACGCAGTATTTT	CASSSPGLAGDTQYF
NA	TRBV7-9	TRBJ1-3	NA	TGTGCCAGCAGCTCCATGCCGGGGGGCTCTGGAAACACCATATATTTT	CASSSMPGGSGNTIYF